The 32 T cell receptor beta chains below all came from one sample that was sequenced in a study of blood T cell repertoires in COVID-19. Clones were sequenced by immunoSEQ multiplex PCR, and TCRdb holds only the in-frame ones, with some missing. Of more than 25,000 clones listed, 80% to 95% are singletons. The specimen was peripheral blood. The source of these receptors is a man between 65 and 79 years old with active or convalescent COVID-19.

The chain is built from TRBV27 and TRBJ1-1, with D tentatively TRBD1 (5 bases). Looked up from germline, CDR1 is MNHEY and CDR2 is SMNVEV (reference sequence). The V and J ends lost 6 bases and 4 bases respectively, with 15 bases between them. This CDR3 is built from 14 residues. The CDR3 DNA sequence: TGTGCCAGCAGGTGGGGGGTCGGAAGCACTGAAGCTTTCTTT. Translated: CASRWGVGSTEAFF.

Only one count was recorded for this clone. The V call is TRBV12-5, the J call TRBJ2-1, with TRBD2 matching 8 bases. J lost 3 bases, V lost 0 bases, and 10 bases had no gene match. Germline V gene data show CDR1 as LGHNT and CDR2 as FRNRAP. CDR3 size: 18 residues. CDR3 coding DNA: TGTGCTAGTGGTTTGGTACCAAATCCGACTAGCGTCTACAATGAGCAGTTCTTC. Translation gives CASGLVPNPTSVYNEQFF.

This chain links TRBV9 with TRBJ1-2, with TRBD1 as a possible D gene (5 bases). The germline CDR1 and CDR2 sequences are SGDLS and YYNGEE. Trimming took off 4 bases at V and 0 bases at J, with 13 bases between the two ends. There are 15 residues in the CDR3. In DNA, the CDR3 is TGTGCCAGCAGCCGTGGATGGGGGGCTAACTATGGCTACACCTTC. The encoded protein is CASSRGWGANYGYTF.

The CDR3, as DNA: TGCGCCAGCAGCCCGACAGGGATTCAGCCCCAGCATTTT. This sequence encodes CASSPTGIQPQHF. V usage is TRBV5-1 and J usage is TRBJ1-5, with TRBD1 matching 7 bases. CDR3 length equals 13 residues. CDR1 and CDR2 (germline): SGHRS, YFSETQ. V was clipped by 4 bases and J by 6 bases; unmatched bases: 4.

This sequence joins TRBV18 and TRBJ2-3; unclear D gene. Trimming shortened V by 6 bases and J by 0 bases, and 4 bases separated the two germline ends. The CDR3 extends over 12 amino acids. Germline CDR1 is KGHSH and CDR2 is LQKENI. The CDR3 loop is CASSQSTDTQYF. The CDR3 DNA reads as TGTGCCAGCTCGCAGAGCACAGATACGCAGTATTTT.

V and J are TRBV6-5 and TRBJ1-1; tentative D call: TRBD1 (6 bases). Looked up from germline, CDR1 is MNHEY and CDR2 is SVGAGI. This CDR3 is 13 amino acids long. The V end was cut by 8 bases, the J end by 5 bases, with 15 bases between. CDR3 nucleotides: TGTGCCAGCCGCCTGGGAGGGGGAACTGAAGCTTTCTTT. Translation gives CASRLGGGTEAFF.

This clone is a singleton in its sample. The chain combines TRBV13 with TRBJ2-3; 8 bases are shared with TRBD2. The CDR3 is 14 residues long. The ends lost 1 base at V and 6 bases at J; junction bases unmatched: 3. Germline lookup yields CDR1 PRHDT and CDR2 FYEKMQ (reference sequence). The CDR3 DNA is TGTGCCAGCAGCTTAGCGGGGGGGACGGATACGCAGTATTTT. Residues: CASSLAGGTDTQYF.

This rearrangement joins TRBV10-3 to TRBJ2-2; weak D call: TRBD1 (6 bases). The CDR3 length is 12 residues. With 3 bases removed from V and 7 bases from J, the gap between germline ends came to 6 bases. Germline assignment: CDR1 ENHRY and CDR2 SYGVKD. The CDR3 sequence is CAISEGGGELFF. CDR3 in DNA: TGTGCCATCAGTGAAGGGGGCGGGGAGCTGTTTTTT.

Only a few counts were recorded for this clone. The J gene is TRBJ1-4, the V gene TRBV7-9; 9 bases map to TRBD1. Germline CDR1 reads SEHNR; CDR2 reads FQNEAQ (reference sequence). V was pared by 6 bases and J by 3 bases, with 5 bases of the junction left unmatched. The CDR3 length is 15 residues. The CDR3 nucleotides are TGTGCCAGCAGTCCGGACAGGGGTTCTAATGAAAAACTGTTTTTT. Protein: CASSPDRGSNEKLFF.

In its sample, this clone was seen once. The chain employs TRBV5-1 and TRBJ1-3; maybe TRBD1 (6 bases). This CDR3 contains 15 residues. CDR1 and CDR2 (germline): SGHRS, YFSETQ. V dropped 0 bases and J dropped 4 bases, with 11 bases sitting between them. The CDR3 DNA reads TGCGCCAGCAGCTTGGGGGTCAGGGGCGGAAACACCATATATTTT. Residues: CASSLGVRGGNTIYF.

This clone was recorded only once. The V and J genes are TRBV6-2 or TRBV6-3 and TRBJ1-1, with D perhaps matching TRBD1 (6 bases). The germline V gene encodes CDR1 MNHEY and CDR2 SVGEGT. Trimming removed 5 bases at V and 1 base at J, with 11 bases between. This CDR3 is built from 14 residues. The CDR3 here is CASSTSRGNTEAFF. CDR3 DNA: TGTGCCAGCAGTACATCCAGGGGGAACACTGAAGCTTTCTTT.

The chain uses TRBV10-3 and TRBJ2-1, with 7 bases identical to TRBD1. This CDR3 is 14 amino acids long. After removal of 6 bases from V and 8 bases from J, the junction contained 10 bases not matched to a gene. Germline lookup yields CDR1 ENHRY and CDR2 SYGVKD. CDR3 DNA sequence: TGTGCCATCAGACCCGACAGGGCCAGGGATGAGCAGTTCTTC. Amino acids: CAIRPDRARDEQFF.

This clone was recorded only once. The V gene is TRBV15, the J gene TRBJ2-7; 8 bases match TRBD1. The germline gives CDR1 LNHNV, CDR2 YYDKDF (reference sequence). The junction had 7 bases not matched to a gene; V was cut back by 3 bases and J by 6 bases. This CDR3 spans 14 amino acids. CDR3 amino acids: CATSSGQGALEQYF. The CDR3 bases are TGTGCCACCAGCAGTGGGCAGGGGGCCCTCGAGCAGTACTTC.

J is TRBJ1-1 and V is TRBV10-3, with D unresolved. Trimming removed 0 bases from V and 3 bases from J, with 11 bases in between. The germline gives CDR1 ENHRY, CDR2 SYGVKD. The length of the CDR3 is 15 residues. In DNA form, the CDR3 reads TGTGCCATCAGTGAGTCGATCAGGCCTTACACTGAAGCTTTCTTT. It is translated as CAISESIRPYTEAFF.

The chain has TRBV7-2 and TRBJ2-7; D unclear. Germline CDR1 reads SGHTA; CDR2 reads FQGNSA. Trimming removed 2 bases from V and 1 base from J, with 9 bases in between. The CDR3 covers 14 residues. As DNA, the CDR3 is TGTGCCAGCAGCTTAAGTCGCGCTTCCTACGAGCAGTACTTC. Its protein product is CASSLSRASYEQYF.

The chain couples TRBV5-1 to TRBJ2-1; D is unclear. This CDR3 has 13 amino acids. V gave up 0 bases and J gave up 4 bases, with 5 bases separating them. Germline-derived CDR1 and CDR2 are SGHRS and YFSETQ. The CDR3 sequence: CASSLAPYNEQFF. The CDR3 DNA sequence: TGCGCCAGCAGCTTGGCCCCGTACAATGAGCAGTTCTTC.

The rearrangement uses TRBV5-5 and TRBJ1-2, with D possibly TRBD1 on 5 matching bases. Looked up from germline, CDR1 is SGHKS and CDR2 is YYEKEE (reference sequence). This CDR3 spans 14 amino acids. The V end was cut by 4 bases, the J end by 6 bases, with 16 bases between. CDR3 amino acids: CASSPRQGVHGYTF. The CDR3 region has the DNA TGTGCCAGCAGCCCGAGGCAGGGCGTCCATGGCTACACCTTC.

V and J are TRBV5-1 and TRBJ1-1, with 11 bases identical to TRBD1. Germline CDR1 and CDR2: SGHRS and YFSETQ. The CDR3 is made up of 14 amino acids. The ends lost 5 bases at V and 6 bases at J; junction bases unmatched: 6. CDR3 residues: CASSSGTGGSEAFF. In DNA form, the CDR3 reads TGCGCCAGCAGTTCCGGGACAGGGGGTTCTGAAGCTTTCTTT.

CDR3 in DNA: TGCGCCAGCAGCCAAGACCCCGCCGGACAGGGGGCATACGAGCAGTACTTC. This encodes CASSQDPAGQGAYEQYF. This chain links TRBV4-1 with TRBJ2-7; 11 bases agree with TRBD1. V lost 0 bases, J lost 4 bases, and 8 bases stayed unmatched. Per the germline V gene, CDR1 is MGHRA and CDR2 is YSYEKL. The CDR3 consists of 17 residues.

This chain links TRBV2 with TRBJ2-1; possibly TRBD2 for D (5 bases). This CDR3 is 14 amino acids long. Germline values: CDR1 SNHLY, CDR2 FYNNEI. The ends were cut back, 7 bases at V and 4 bases at J, with 14 bases in the middle. CDR3 region: CASTYLTSYNEQFF. In nucleotides, the CDR3 is TGTGCCAGCACATACTTAACTAGTTACAATGAGCAGTTCTTC.

V gene TRBV9 combines with J gene TRBJ2-1; 9 bases are a match to TRBD2. The ends lost 0 bases at V and 5 bases at J; junction bases unmatched: 6. CDR3 length equals 16 residues. Germline V gene data show CDR1 as SGDLS and CDR2 as YYNGEE. The CDR3: CASSVGGLAGHNEQFF. The CDR3 DNA sequence: TGTGCCAGCAGCGTAGGGGGACTAGCTGGACACAATGAGCAGTTCTTC.

This sequence joins TRBV7-2 and TRBJ1-2; D is undetermined. V was pared by 6 bases and J by 4 bases, with 15 bases between. The germline gives CDR1 SGHTA, CDR2 FQGNSA. The CDR3 length is 14 residues. CDR3 amino acids: CASSPSATSYGYTF. DNA for the CDR3: TGTGCCAGCAGTCCTAGCGCTACTAGCTATGGCTACACCTTC.

CDR3 sequence (DNA): TGTGCCAGTAACAGCGGGACAGGGGAGCCCCAGCCCCAGCATTTT. Amino acids: CASNSGTGEPQPQHF. This chain links TRBV19 with TRBJ1-5; 10 bases are a match to TRBD1. Looked up from germline, CDR1 is LNHDA and CDR2 is SQIVND (reference sequence). The CDR3 spans 15 residues. Germline trimming cut 7 bases from V and 7 bases from J; bases unmatched to any gene: 10. The whole variable domain, remainder taken from reference TRBV19 and TRBJ1-5, is DGGITQSPKYLFRKEGQNVTLSCEQNLNHDAMYWYRQDPGQGLRLIYYSQIVNDFQKGDIAEGYSVSREKKESFPLTVTSAQKNPTAFYLCASNSGTGEPQPQHFGDGTRLSIL.

J is TRBJ1-1 and V is TRBV24-1; 9 nucleotides line up with TRBD1. V lost 6 bases and J lost 1; bases outside the gene matches: 2. The germline V gene encodes CDR1 KGHDR and CDR2 SFDVKD. The length of the CDR3 is 14 residues. CDR3 coding DNA: TGTGCCACCAGTACGGACAGGGGGAACACTGAAGCTTTCTTT. Translation: CATSTDRGNTEAFF.

The chain uses TRBV7-2 and TRBJ1-5; D possibly corresponds to TRBD1 (5 bases). V was cut by 2 bases and J by 1 base, with 12 bases left in between. This CDR3 spans 16 amino acids. CDR1 is SGHTA, CDR2 FQGNSA, per germline. The CDR3 region is CASSLLGAESNQPQHF. DNA for the CDR3: TGTGCCAGCAGCTTACTTGGGGCGGAGAGCAATCAGCCCCAGCATTTT.

This chain connects TRBV15 to TRBJ1-5; D may be TRBD1 (6 bases). With 1 base removed from V and 5 bases from J, the gap between germline ends came to 21 bases. This CDR3 contains 18 residues. The germline V gene encodes CDR1 LNHNV and CDR2 YYDKDF (reference sequence). Here the CDR3 reads CATSRGGRGTLYDQPQHF. CDR3 DNA: TGTGCCACCAGCAGAGGGGGCAGGGGAACGTTATACGATCAGCCCCAGCATTTT.

The rearrangement joins TRBV19 to TRBJ1-5, with 8 bases fitting TRBD1. Germline V gives CDR1 LNHDA, CDR2 SQIVND (reference sequence). J was trimmed by 2 bases and V by 7 bases; bases with no gene match: 13. The CDR3 extends over 17 amino acids. The CDR3 DNA is TGTGCCAGTAAGTCAGGGGGCGGGAAGGGTCGCAATCAGCCCCAGCATTTT. Translation: CASKSGGGKGRNQPQHF. The variable domain in full, with the rest retrieved from reference TRBV19 and TRBJ1-5, is DGGITQSPKYLFRKEGQNVTLSCEQNLNHDAMYWYRQDPGQGLRLIYYSQIVNDFQKGDIAEGYSVSREKKESFPLTVTSAQKNPTAFYLCASKSGGGKGRNQPQHFGDGTRLSIL.

J is TRBJ1-6 and V is TRBV5-4, with D possibly matching TRBD1 (6 bases). The CDR3 is 14 residues long. Germline CDR1 and CDR2: SGHNT and YYREEE (reference sequence). Deletions cut 3 bases from V and 5 bases from J, with 9 bases between. CDR3 bases: TGTGCCAGCAGCTCCCAGGGGAATAATTCACCCCTCCACTTT. This sequence encodes CASSSQGNNSPLHF.

This clone appeared once. This chain uses TRBV6-6 with TRBJ1-2, with D possibly TRBD1 on 6 matching bases. There are 14 residues in the CDR3. Germline-derived CDR1 and CDR2 are MNHNY and SVGAGI (reference sequence). V was trimmed by 8 bases and J by 2 bases, leaving 15 bases between them. CDR3 sequence (DNA): TGTGCCAGCGGCCGAACAGGGTCCAACTATGGCTACACCTTC. It codes for CASGRTGSNYGYTF.

The chain is built from TRBV21-1 and TRBJ2-7; the table's D call, TRBD2, has no DNA check behind it. TRBV21-1 is annotated as a pseudogene. This CDR3 region has 19 residues. The CDR3 protein is CASSPMEPMTSGVSYEQYF. The CDR3 DNA reads as TGTGCCAGCAGCCCAATGGAGCCTATGACTAGCGGGGTTTCCTACGAGCAGTACTTC.

For the CDR3, the DNA is TGCGCCAGCAGCCAGGTTTTCGGGACAGAAGTCTATGGCTACACCTTC. This gives the protein CASSQVFGTEVYGYTF. The rearrangement links TRBV4-1 to TRBJ1-2; 7 nucleotides align to TRBD1. Germline trimming cut 3 bases from V and 4 bases from J; bases unmatched to any gene: 11. Germline-derived CDR1 and CDR2 are MGHRA and YSYEKL. The CDR3 has 16 residues.

The rearrangement joins TRBV19 to TRBJ2-1; D might be TRBD2 (6 bases). The germline CDR1 and CDR2 sequences are LNHDA and SQIVND (reference sequence). V was pared by 7 bases and J by 4 bases, with 11 bases between. The CDR3 is made up of 13 amino acids. CDR3 DNA: TGTGCCAGTAATCCGGAGGGGTACAATGAGCAGTTCTTC. It specifies CASNPEGYNEQFF.